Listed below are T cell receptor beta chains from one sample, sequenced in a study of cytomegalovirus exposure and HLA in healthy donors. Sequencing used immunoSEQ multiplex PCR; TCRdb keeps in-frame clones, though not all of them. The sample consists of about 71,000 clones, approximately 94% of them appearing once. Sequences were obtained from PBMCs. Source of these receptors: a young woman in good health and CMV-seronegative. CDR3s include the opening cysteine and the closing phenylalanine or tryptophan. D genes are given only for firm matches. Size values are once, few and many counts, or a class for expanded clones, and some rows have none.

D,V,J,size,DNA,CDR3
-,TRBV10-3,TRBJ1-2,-,TGTGCCATCAGTGGGAGCGGGGACCTCTATGGCTACACCTTC,CAISGSGDLYGYTF
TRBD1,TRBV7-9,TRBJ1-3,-,TGTGCCAGCAGCTCGCGGACAGGGTTGGGAAACACCATATATTTT,CASSSRTGLGNTIYF
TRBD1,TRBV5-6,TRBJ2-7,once,TGTGCCAGCAGCGGCACGGACAGGACTCCTTCCTACGAGCAGTACTTC,CASSGTDRTPSYEQYF
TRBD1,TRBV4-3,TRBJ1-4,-,TGCGCCAGCAGCCAAGAAGGAGGACAGGGACATGAAAAACTGTTTTTT,CASSQEGGQGHEKLFF
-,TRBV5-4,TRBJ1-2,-,TGTGCCAGCAGCGCACCGGAGGGGTATGGCTACACCTTC,CASSAPEGYGYTF
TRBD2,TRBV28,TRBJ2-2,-,TGTGCCAGCGTAGTCAGCGGGAGGGCCACCGGGGAGCTGTTTTTT,CASVVSGRATGELFF
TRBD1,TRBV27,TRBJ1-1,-,TGTGCCAGCAGTCCCCTCCGACAGGGCAAAGCTTTCTTT,CASSPLRQGKAFF
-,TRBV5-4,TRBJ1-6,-,TGTGCCAGCAGCCCGGGACGGGGGAATTCACCCCTCCACTTT,CASSPGRGNSPLHF
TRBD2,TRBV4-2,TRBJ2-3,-,TGTGCCAGCAGCCAGGGGGGGTCAGATACGCAGTATTTT,CASSQGGSDTQYF
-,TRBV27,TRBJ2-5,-,TGTGCCAGCAGTGGCTTCTCCCGGGAAAACCAAGAGACCCAGTACTTC,CASSGFSRENQETQYF
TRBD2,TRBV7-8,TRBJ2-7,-,TGTGCCAGCAGCCGGGAGGCAGGGAATTCCTACGAGCAGTACTTC,CASSREAGNSYEQYF
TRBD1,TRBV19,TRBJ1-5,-,TGTGCCAGTAGTCCCTGGACAGGGGGAATCGGCCAGCCCCAGCATTTT,CASSPWTGGIGQPQHF
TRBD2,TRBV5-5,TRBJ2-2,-,TGTGCCAGCAGCGTGGGACTAGCGGTTAACACCGGGGAGCTGTTTTTT,CASSVGLAVNTGELFF
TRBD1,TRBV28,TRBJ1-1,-,TGTGCCAGCAGTTTACGAGGGGGCATAGGAGCTTTCTTT,CASSLRGGIGAFF
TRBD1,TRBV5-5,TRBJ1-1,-,TGTGCCAGCAGCTCGGACAGGGAAGCCCTCAGGTGGACTGAAGCTTTCTTT,CASSSDREALRWTEAFF
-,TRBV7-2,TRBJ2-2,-,TGTGCCAGCAGTCAGAAGGGGGCCGGGGAGCTGTTTTTT,CASSQKGAGELFF
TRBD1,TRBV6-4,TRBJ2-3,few,TGTGCCAGCAGTGAAGGACAGGGGGCCACAGATACGCAGTATTTT,CASSEGQGATDTQYF
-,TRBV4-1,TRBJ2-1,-,TGCGCCAGCAGCTTGGGGGGACACAATGAGCAGTTCTTC,CASSLGGHNEQFF
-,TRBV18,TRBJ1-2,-,TGTGCCAGCACCCCGGGAGCCGCCTATGGCTACACCTTC,CASTPGAAYGYTF
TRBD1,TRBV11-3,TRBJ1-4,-,TGTGCCAGCAGCTTAAAGACAGGGGACCACCCAACTAATGAAAAACTGTTTTTT,CASSLKTGDHPTNEKLFF
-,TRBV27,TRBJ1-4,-,TGTGCCAGCAGCCCTAAGGGGGGGCCGGGTGAAAAACTGTTTTTT,CASSPKGGPGEKLFF
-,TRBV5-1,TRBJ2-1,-,TGCGCCAGGTTTTTTTGTGGGGGGGCCAATGAGCAGTTCTTC,CARFFCGGANEQFF
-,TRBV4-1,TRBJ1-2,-,TGCGCCAGCAGCCAAGCTGCTAACTATGGCTACACCTTC,CASSQAANYGYTF
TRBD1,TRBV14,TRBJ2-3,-,TGTGCCAGCAGCCAAGACTTCGGGACAGGGGCCTCAGATACGCAGTATTTT,CASSQDFGTGASDTQYF
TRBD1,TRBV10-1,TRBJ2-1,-,TGCGCCAGCAGTCCGGGACAGACTGATGAGCAGTTCTTC,CASSPGQTDEQFF
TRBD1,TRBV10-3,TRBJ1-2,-,TGTGCCATCACCCCAGGGGGTGATAACTATGGCTACACCTTC,CAITPGGDNYGYTF
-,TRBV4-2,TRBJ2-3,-,TGTGCCAGCAGCCCTAAGGGATCAGGGAGCACAGATACGCAGTATTTT,CASSPKGSGSTDTQYF
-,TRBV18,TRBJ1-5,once,TGTGCCAGCTCTCTGGACGGAGGGAGAAATCAGCCCCAGCATTTT,CASSLDGGRNQPQHF
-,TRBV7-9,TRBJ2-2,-,TGTGCCAGCAGCACCCACAGGGATACCGGGGAGCTGTTTTTT,CASSTHRDTGELFF
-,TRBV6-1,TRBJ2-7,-,TGTGCCAGCAGTGAAGAGGCGGGATCCAACTACGAGCAGTACTTC,CASSEEAGSNYEQYF